One sample yielded the 9 T cell receptor beta chains listed below, sequenced in a study of PD-1 blockade in mismatch repair-deficient tumors (dated by TCRdb to between 2016 and 2019). Receptor amplification or capture employed the immunoSEQ multiplex PCR assay. TCRdb took this table from immuneACCESS and kept in-frame rearrangements with V and J called. Such tables lack part of the clones; where checked against another copy, unresolved V genes explain under half of the gap, and the rest is unexplained. A total of 30,000 to 40,000 clones appear in this sample, 70% to 90% of them only once. Approximately 3.9% of the sample rests with the top ten. The specimen was peripheral blood, collected about 81 weeks after starting pembrolizumab. Receptors originate from an adult with mismatch repair-deficient cancer.

The rearrangement links TRBV9 to TRBJ2-6, with D uncertain. The germline gives CDR1 SGDLS, CDR2 YYNGEE. The germline V and J ends were trimmed by 7 bases and 4 bases, with 9 bases remaining between them. The CDR3 totals 13 residues. CDR3 DNA sequence: TGTGCCAGCCGTATTCCCGGGGCCAACGTCCTGACTTTC. Translation: CASRIPGANVLTF.

Only one count was recorded for this clone. The chain recombines TRBV23-1 with TRBJ2-7, with D possibly TRBD2 on 6 matching bases. TRBV23-1 counts as an open reading frame of uncertain function. V lost 1 base and J 7 bases, leaving 8 bases between the germline ends. This CDR3 has 12 amino acids. DNA for the CDR3: TGCGCCAGCAGTCAATACCGGGGGGAGCAGTACTTC. Translated, it gives CASSQYRGEQYF.

The rearrangement uses TRBV6-4 and TRBJ2-5; either TRBD1 or TRBD2 may supply D (5 bases each). Per the germline V gene, CDR1 is MRHNA and CDR2 is SNTAGT. The V and J ends lost 0 bases and 14 bases respectively, with 16 bases between them. There are 13 residues in the CDR3. The CDR3 nucleotides read TGTGCCAGCAGTGACTCGAGGGGCAGAACCCTTTACTTC. Protein sequence: CASSDSRGRTLYF.

The rearrangement joins TRBV27 to TRBJ1-1, with D tentatively TRBD1 (5 bases). Trimming stripped 7 bases from V and 1 base from J, with 7 bases between. The CDR3 has 12 residues. Germline V gene lookup returns CDR1 MNHEY and CDR2 SMNVEV (reference sequence). Here the CDR3 reads CASTGGNTEAFF. CDR3 coding DNA: TGTGCCAGCACCGGGGGGAACACTGAAGCTTTCTTT.

This clone has just one count. This sequence joins TRBV5-1 and TRBJ2-3; 12 positions agree with TRBD1. This CDR3 contains 15 residues. The trim removed 4 bases at V and 1 base at J, leaving 1 base unmatched. Germline assignment: CDR1 SGHRS and CDR2 YFSETQ. The CDR3 here is CASSRDRGRTDTQYF. In DNA form, the CDR3 reads TGCGCCAGCAGCCGGGACAGGGGGCGCACAGATACGCAGTATTTT. Complete variable domain (other parts from reference TRBV5-1 and TRBJ2-3): KAGVTQTPRYLIKTRGQQVTLSCSPISGHRSVSWYQQTPGQGLQFLFEYFSETQRNKGNFPGRFSGRQFSNSRSEMNVSTLELGDSALYLCASSRDRGRTDTQYFGPGTRLTVL.

A single count supports this clone. The sample carries other DNA sequences with the same CDR3. The chain recombines TRBV30 with TRBJ2-3; no firm D call. The CDR3 runs to 10 residues. V dropped 5 bases and J dropped 2 bases, with 2 bases sitting between them. Germline lookup yields CDR1 GTSNPN and CDR2 SVGIG (reference sequence). CDR3 DNA sequence: TGTGCCTGGGACACAGATACGCAGTATTTT. It is translated as CAWDTDTQYF.

V gene TRBV13 combines with J gene TRBJ2-4, with TRBD1 matching 8 bases. CDR3 size: 21 residues. Per germline, CDR1 PRHDT and CDR2 FYEKMQ (reference sequence). Unmatched junction bases numbered 17, after V lost 1 base and J lost 0 bases. DNA for the CDR3: TGTGCCAGCAGCTTAGTCGGCGAAGGACAGGGACCTCGAAGAGCCAAAAACATTCAGTACTTC. As protein: CASSLVGEGQGPRRAKNIQYF.

J is TRBJ1-2 and V is TRBV7-2; the D is unclear. The CDR3 covers 15 residues. The germline gives CDR1 SGHTA, CDR2 FQGNSA. The V end was cut by 5 bases, the J end by 4 bases, with 17 bases between. Here the CDR3 DNA reads TGTGCCAGCAGCCCTGGACTAGCCCATGGCTATGGCTACACCTTC. Its protein product is CASSPGLAHGYGYTF.

The genes are TRBV7-9 and TRBJ1-2; no firm D call. V lost 8 bases and J 3 bases, leaving 13 bases between the germline ends. The CDR3 sequence is 13 residues long. The germline V gene encodes CDR1 SEHNR and CDR2 FQNEAQ (reference sequence). The CDR3 region is CASGLGLYYGYTF. For the CDR3, the DNA is TGTGCCAGCGGATTGGGGTTATACTATGGCTACACCTTC.